The next 3 T cell receptor beta chains were all read from a single sample in a study of T cells in tuberculosis. Measured with immunoSEQ multiplex PCR; TCRdb has only the in-frame clones, and not every one. This sample has approximately 60,000 clones; roughly 79% occur once, and the top ten carry about 13%. Sorting used thawed, overnight-rested PBMC stained with anti-CD3, a viability dye and GMM-loaded CD1B tetramer. The CD1B tetramers carried C32 glucose monomycolate purified from Rhodococcus equi. Sample: CD1b-GMM tetramer-negative cells sorted from PBMCs. The receptors stem from an adult woman with latent tuberculosis.

CDR3 loop: CASSIGGRGIREQFF. CDR3 sequence (DNA): TGTGCCAGTAGTATAGGCGGACGGGGGATTAGGGAGCAGTTCTTC. The gene calls are TRBV19 and TRBJ2-1; tentative D call: TRBD2 (6 bases). The CDR3 extends over 15 amino acids. CDR1 is LNHDA and CDR2 is SQIVND in the germline V gene (reference sequence). Trimming took off 1 base at V and 10 bases at J, with 17 bases between the two ends.

The rearrangement uses TRBV21-1 and TRBJ1-4; the table's D call, TRBD1, has no DNA check behind it. TRBV21-1 constitutes a pseudogene. This CDR3 region has 17 residues. The CDR3 spells CASRTSINGGRSEKLFF. The DNA of the CDR3 is TGTGCCAGCAGAACCTCGATTAATGGGGGCAGGAGTGAAAAACTGTTTTTT.

The CDR3 reads CASSLPTSGGGHEQYF. CDR3 nucleotide sequence: TGTGCCAGCAGCTTACCCACGTCAGGGGGAGGCCACGAGCAGTACTTC. V usage is TRBV5-6 and J usage is TRBJ2-7, with TRBD1 as a possible D gene (7 bases). Germline lookup yields CDR1 SGHDT and CDR2 YYEEEE. There are 16 residues in the CDR3. The V and J ends lost 2 bases and 5 bases respectively, with 20 bases between them.